This T cell receptor beta chain is from a study of long-term antiretroviral therapy in people with HIV. They ran version v3.0 of the immunoSEQ assay at survey level. Sequencing was performed with immunoSEQ multiplex PCR; in TCRdb, only in-frame clones are kept and a portion is missing. Counted here are roughly 16,000 clones, roughly 79% occurring once; the ten biggest clones make up 9.5% to 14%. From germline, CDR1 is SQVTM and CDR2 ANQGSEA. V lost 2 bases, J lost 4 bases, and 14 bases lay in between. The CDR3 loop spans 14 amino acids. The starting material was unsorted PBMCs, obtained 2.3 years after starting antiretroviral therapy. The chain joins TRBV29-1 to TRBJ1-2, with D possibly being TRBD1 (6 bases). The receptor was derived from a woman aged 40 to 49 with HIV. In DNA, the CDR3 is TGCAGCGTTGAACCCTTACAGGGTTCCTATGGCTACACCTTC. It encodes CSVEPLQGSYGYTF.